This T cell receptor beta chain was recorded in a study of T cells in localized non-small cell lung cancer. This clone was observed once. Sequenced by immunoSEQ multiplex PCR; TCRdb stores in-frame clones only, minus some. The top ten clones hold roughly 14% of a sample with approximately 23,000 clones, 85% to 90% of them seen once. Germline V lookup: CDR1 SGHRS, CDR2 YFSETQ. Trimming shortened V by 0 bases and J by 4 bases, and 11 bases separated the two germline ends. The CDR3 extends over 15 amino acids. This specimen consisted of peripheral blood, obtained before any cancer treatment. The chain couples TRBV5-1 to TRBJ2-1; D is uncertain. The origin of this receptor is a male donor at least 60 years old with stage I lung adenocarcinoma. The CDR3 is CASSLATDGYNEQFF. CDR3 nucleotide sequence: TGCGCCAGCAGCTTGGCTACGGACGGGTACAATGAGCAGTTCTTC.